This T cell receptor beta chain was recovered during a study of cytotoxic CD8 clonotypes in ibrutinib-treated CLL. The repertoire was sequenced with immunoSEQ multiplex PCR; TCRdb's copy has only in-frame clones and lacks some. Of approximately 190,000 clones detected, about 75% appear once; the ten largest clones hold approximately 5.9%. Germline-derived CDR1 and CDR2 are SEHNR and FQNEAQ (reference sequence). This CDR3 has 15 residues. The trim removed 0 bases at V and 7 bases at J, leaving 3 bases unmatched. The rearrangement joins TRBV7-9 to TRBJ1-5, with TRBD1 matching over 10 bases. The sequence was obtained from a human donor with chronic lymphocytic leukemia. Sequenced here: PBMCs, sampled after 12 months of ibrutinib treatment. The CDR3 DNA sequence: TGTGCCAGCAGCTTAGCAGGGGACAGGGGACAGCCCCAGCATTTT. This gives the protein CASSLAGDRGQPQHF. Variable domain in full (rest from reference TRBV7-9 and TRBJ1-5): DTGVSQNPRHKITKRGQNVTFRCDPISEHNRLYWYRQTLGQGPEFLTYFQNEAQLEKSRLLSDRFSAERPKGSFSTLEIQRTEQGDSAMYLCASSLAGDRGQPQHFGDGTRLSIL.